These 29 T cell receptor beta chains share one sample of origin, sequenced in a study of cytomegalovirus exposure and HLA in healthy donors. 60 Vbeta and 13 Jbeta primers were used in PCR. Assay used: immunoSEQ multiplex PCR; TCRdb lists only in-frame clones, some missing. The repertoire consists of tens of thousands of clones, with about 73% occurring once and the leading ten covering roughly 3.3%. Sequencing was carried out using PBMCs. The receptor set was obtained from a woman in her twenties or thirties in good health and CMV-seronegative.

This clone appeared a few times. V is TRBV27 and J is TRBJ2-5; TRBD2 matches at 10 bases. Germline CDR1 reads MNHEY; CDR2 reads SMNVEV (reference sequence). The CDR3 covers 14 residues. The V and J ends lost 4 bases and 4 bases, in that order; junction bases with no gene match: 3. In DNA form, the CDR3 reads TGTGCCAGCAGTTCGGGACTAGCGTTAGAGACCCAGTACTTC. Its translation is CASSSGLALETQYF.

The rearrangement joins TRBV10-3 to TRBJ1-5; 7 bases match TRBD1. V shed 3 bases, J shed 6 bases, and the junction held 8 bases outside the gene matches. The germline V gene has CDR1 ENHRY and CDR2 SYGVKD. CDR3 length equals 15 residues. The CDR3 loop is CAISEGTVERQPQHF. Written as DNA, the CDR3 is TGTGCCATCAGTGAAGGGACAGTTGAACGTCAGCCCCAGCATTTT.

The chain links TRBV6-1 to TRBJ2-3, with D possibly TRBD2 on 6 matching bases. With 1 base removed from V and 2 bases from J, the gap between germline ends came to 7 bases. The CDR3 is 14 amino acids. CDR1 and CDR2 from the germline V gene are MNHNS and SASEGT. CDR3 DNA: TGTGCCAGCAGTGAAGGCGGGAACACAGATACGCAGTATTTT. As protein: CASSEGGNTDTQYF.

In its sample, this clone was seen a few times. The chain couples TRBV6-5 to TRBJ2-2; 7 bases are shared with TRBD1. The CDR3 sequence is 15 residues long. V lost 6 bases and J lost 6; bases outside the gene matches: 10. Germline CDR1 and CDR2: MNHEY and SVGAGI. CDR3 coding DNA: TGTGCCAGCAGGGGCCCAGGGGGTTTAGCCGGGGAGCTGTTTTTT. This sequence encodes CASRGPGGLAGELFF.

This clone turned up a few times. The chain recombines TRBV7-9 with TRBJ1-1; D is unclear. The V and J ends lost 8 bases and 1 base respectively, with 8 bases between them. The CDR3 loop spans 12 amino acids. Germline-derived CDR1 and CDR2 are SEHNR and FQNEAQ (reference sequence). This chain's CDR3 is CASSGSNTEAFF. CDR3 DNA sequence: TGTGCCAGCTCCGGTTCGAACACTGAAGCTTTCTTT.

There are a few counts of this clone. The genes are TRBV6-1 and TRBJ1-1, with 7 bases identical to TRBD1. V was pared by 6 bases and J by 11 bases, with 18 bases of the junction left unmatched. CDR1 MNHNS and CDR2 SASEGT come from the germline V gene. This CDR3 is 15 amino acids long. The CDR3 here is CASSARTGQASMAFF. DNA of the CDR3: TGTGCCAGCAGCGCAAGGACTGGACAGGCAAGTATGGCTTTCTTT.

V is TRBV7-3 and J is TRBJ2-7, with a possible D match to TRBD2 (5 bases). The germline V gene encodes CDR1 SGHTA and CDR2 FQGTGA. This CDR3 is 14 amino acids long. Between the trimmed V and J ends, which lost 0 bases and 5 bases, there was a span of 11 bases. As DNA, the CDR3 is TGTGCCAGCAGCTTAACGTTGGCTAGCCACGAGCAGTACTTC. Its protein product is CASSLTLASHEQYF.

The chain is built from TRBV30 and TRBJ2-6; D may be TRBD1 (5 bases). CDR1 GTSNPN and CDR2 SVGIG come from the germline V gene (reference sequence). Trimming left V 0 bases short and J 4 bases short, with 16 bases between. The CDR3 has 17 residues. In DNA form, the CDR3 reads TGTGCCTGGAGTGTAACAGGTGTTCGGTACGGGGCCAACGTCCTGACTTTC. Residues: CAWSVTGVRYGANVLTF. Full variable domain (rest looked up from reference TRBV30 and TRBJ2-6): SQTIHQWPATLVQPVGSPLSLECTVEGTSNPNLYWYRQAAGRGLQLLFYSVGIGQISSEVPQNLSASRPQDRQFILSSKKLLLSDSGFYLCAWSVTGVRYGANVLTFGAGSRLTVL.

The V and J genes are TRBV6-5 and TRBJ2-5; TRBD2 aligns across 11 bases. V dropped 0 bases and J dropped 7; count of bases not matched to a gene: 4. The CDR3 contains 15 residues. Looked up from germline, CDR1 is MNHEY and CDR2 is SVGAGI. CDR3 sequence (DNA): TGTGCCAGCAGTTACTCTAGCGGGGGGGCTGGGACCCAGTACTTC. Translated: CASSYSSGGAGTQYF.

This chain connects TRBV7-9 to TRBJ2-7; the match to TRBD1 covers 8 bases. After removal of 1 base from V and 0 bases from J, the junction contained 2 bases not matched to a gene. Germline lookup yields CDR1 SEHNR and CDR2 FQNEAQ (reference sequence). The CDR3 covers 15 residues. CDR3 sequence: CASSLGDRGSYEQYF. Written as DNA, the CDR3 is TGTGCCAGCAGCTTAGGAGACAGGGGCTCCTACGAGCAGTACTTC.

This clone showed up just a few times. The rearrangement uses TRBV11-2 and TRBJ1-4, with D tentatively TRBD1 (5 bases). Trimming shortened V by 0 bases and J by 5 bases, and 7 bases separated the two germline ends. Germline CDR1 SGHAT, CDR2 FQNNGV. CDR3 length: 14 amino acids. The CDR3 is CASSLDRVNEKLFF. The CDR3 bases are TGTGCCAGCAGCTTAGACAGGGTGAATGAAAAACTGTTTTTT.

The chain combines TRBV9 with TRBJ2-3; TRBD1 aligns across 7 bases. CDR1 SGDLS and CDR2 YYNGEE come from the germline V gene. The CDR3 covers 16 residues. V dropped 0 bases and J dropped 2; count of bases not matched to a gene: 6. The CDR3 DNA reads as TGTGCCAGCAGCGTAGCCCCGGGACAGTCCACAGATACGCAGTATTTT. This sequence encodes CASSVAPGQSTDTQYF.

J is TRBJ2-7 and V is TRBV6-1; no clear D. V lost 5 bases and J lost 0, with 8 bases in between. This CDR3 is built from 13 residues. Germline loops: CDR1 MNHNS, CDR2 SASEGT. The CDR3 DNA reads as TGTGCCAGCAGTCTCAGGAACTCCTACGAGCAGTACTTC. Protein sequence: CASSLRNSYEQYF.

A note on this clone: Other DNA sequences in the same sample also yield this CDR3. The rearrangement links TRBV10-2 to TRBJ1-5; 9 bases align to TRBD1. Germline CDR1 WSHSY, CDR2 SAAADI. This CDR3 region has 14 residues. In DNA, the CDR3 is TGCGGGTCACTACAGGGGGCGAGCAATCAGCCCCAGCATTTT. Encoded protein: CGSLQGASNQPQHF.

The rearrangement links TRBV6-5 to TRBJ1-1; D may be TRBD1 (6 bases). CDR1 and CDR2 from the germline V gene are MNHEY and SVGAGI. The CDR3 is made up of 14 amino acids. V was pared by 2 bases and J by 6 bases, with 13 bases between. CDR3 loop: CASSYVGGHAEAFF. As DNA, the CDR3 is TGTGCCAGCAGTTACGTTGGGGGCCACGCTGAAGCTTTCTTT.

The chain uses TRBV5-1 and TRBJ2-3; unclear D gene. CDR3 length equals 15 residues. CDR1 is SGHRS, CDR2 YFSETQ, per germline. With 3 bases removed from V and 2 bases from J, the gap between germline ends came to 13 bases. This CDR3 is CASSSDTYLTDTQYF. The CDR3 DNA is TGCGCCAGCAGCTCTGACACTTACCTCACAGATACGCAGTATTTT.

In this sample, this clone turned up once. This rearrangement joins TRBV15 to TRBJ2-5; D is unclear. The ends were cut back, 3 bases at V and 5 bases at J, with 10 bases in the middle. Looked up from germline, CDR1 is LNHNV and CDR2 is YYDKDF (reference sequence). The CDR3 totals 13 residues. The CDR3 nucleotides are TGTGCCACCAGCAGGGAGATCTATGAGACCCAGTACTTC. Translated, it gives CATSREIYETQYF.

This clone was found once. J is TRBJ2-4 and V is TRBV29-1; 8 bases agree with TRBD2. V lost 4 bases to trimming and J lost 6 bases; unmatched junction nucleotides: 11. The CDR3 sequence is 15 residues long. Germline values: CDR1 SQVTM, CDR2 ANQGSEA. DNA for the CDR3: TGCAGCGTTGTAAGGGGAGCGGGAGTAGGAAACATTCAGTACTTC. Amino acids: CSVVRGAGVGNIQYF.

This chain links TRBV7-9 with TRBJ1-2; 7 positions agree with TRBD1. V was clipped by 8 bases and J by 5 bases; unmatched bases: 11. CDR3 length equals 14 residues. The germline V gene encodes CDR1 SEHNR and CDR2 FQNEAQ (reference sequence). The CDR3 protein is CASGPTGISYGYTF. In DNA, the CDR3 is TGTGCCAGCGGTCCGACAGGGATTTCATATGGCTACACCTTC.

CDR3 nucleotides: TGTGCCAGCAGCATCCAGGGGAAGGATCAGCCCCAGCATTTT. Translating it yields CASSIQGKDQPQHF. The chain carries TRBV6-5 and TRBJ1-5; possible D gene TRBD1, 6 bases. The V end lost 6 bases, the J end lost 5 bases, and 14 bases lay between the germline ends. Germline V CDR1 and CDR2: MNHEY, SVGAGI. The length of the CDR3 is 14 residues.

V and J are TRBV6-5 and TRBJ1-5, with 8 bases that match TRBD1. CDR1 and CDR2 (germline): MNHEY, SVGAGI. V lost 5 bases and J lost 3; bases outside the gene matches: 3. The CDR3 spans 14 residues. The CDR3 DNA is TGTGCCAGCAGTCCAGGGGGCTTCAATCAGCCCCAGCATTTT. Encoded protein: CASSPGGFNQPQHF.

The rearrangement joins TRBV5-1 to TRBJ2-7; 14 bases agree with TRBD2. Germline CDR1 and CDR2: SGHRS and YFSETQ. V lost 2 bases and J lost 4; bases outside the gene matches: 5. The CDR3 totals 16 residues. CDR3 DNA: TGCGCCAGCAGCTTCCCGACTAGCGGGGGGGCATACGAGCAGTACTTC. Translating gives CASSFPTSGGAYEQYF.

The chain couples TRBV19 to TRBJ1-1, with a possible D match to TRBD1 (6 bases). CDR1 and CDR2 from the germline V gene are LNHDA and SQIVND (reference sequence). The CDR3 loop spans 13 amino acids. Between the trimmed V and J ends, which lost 7 bases and 2 bases, there was a span of 11 bases. This CDR3 is CASTEGDNTEAFF. CDR3 coding DNA: TGTGCCAGTACTGAGGGGGATAACACTGAAGCTTTCTTT.

The chain recombines TRBV6-5 with TRBJ1-1; D uncertain. CDR1 is MNHEY, CDR2 SVGAGI, per germline. This CDR3 is built from 14 residues. V gave up 4 bases and J gave up 8 bases, with 17 bases separating them. Here the CDR3 DNA reads TGTGCCAGCAGTTCCCCCAGAGAGGTCGGAGAAGCTTTCTTT. Protein sequence: CASSSPREVGEAFF.

V and J are TRBV4-2 and TRBJ2-7; 10 positions match TRBD2. The CDR3 length is 16 residues. V lost 1 base, J lost 6 bases, and 9 bases stayed unmatched. Germline assignment: CDR1 LGHNA and CDR2 YNFKEQ. DNA for the CDR3: TGTGCCAGCAGCCAAGGCCTAGCGGGGGAGATCTCCGAGCAGTACTTC. Its protein is CASSQGLAGEISEQYF.

This chain joins TRBV28 and TRBJ2-6; 7 nucleotides align to TRBD2. CDR1 and CDR2 (germline): MDHEN, SYDVKM. The CDR3 totals 15 residues. The V gene end was trimmed by 8 bases and the J gene end by 2 bases; junction bases not matched to a gene: 6. The CDR3, as DNA: TGTGCCAGCGGACGACTAGCTGCTGGGGCCAACGTCCTGACTTTC. Translated: CASGRLAAGANVLTF.

This clone is medium-sized (0.01 to 0.1%) in the sample. The rearrangement uses TRBV19 and TRBJ2-3; TRBD1 matches at 7 bases. CDR3 length: 14 amino acids. Germline lookup yields CDR1 LNHDA and CDR2 SQIVND (reference sequence). Trimming took 4 bases from V and 4 from J; bases not matched to a gene: 5. The CDR3 nucleotides are TGTGCCAGTAGTAGATACAGGGGCGCAGATACGCAGTATTTT. Protein: CASSRYRGADTQYF.

As to this clone: The junction differs from germline at one of its ends, possibly a read error. The rearrangement links TRBV6-1 to TRBJ1-2; no definite D call. Germline CDR1 MNHNS, CDR2 SASEGT. The CDR3 runs to 13 residues. The CDR3 loop is CASSDVTAGRYTF. As DNA, the CDR3 is TGCGCCAGCAGTGATGTAACAGCTGGTCGCTACACCTTC.

The genes are TRBV20-1 and TRBJ2-7; TRBD1 might be the D (6 bases). The length of the CDR3 is 11 residues. The germline gives CDR1 DFQATT, CDR2 SNEGSKA (reference sequence). Trimming removed 0 bases from V and 11 bases from J, with 11 bases in between. The CDR3 region has the DNA TGCAGTGCTAGAGATCGTGCAGGGGAGTACTTC. This translates into CSARDRAGEYF.